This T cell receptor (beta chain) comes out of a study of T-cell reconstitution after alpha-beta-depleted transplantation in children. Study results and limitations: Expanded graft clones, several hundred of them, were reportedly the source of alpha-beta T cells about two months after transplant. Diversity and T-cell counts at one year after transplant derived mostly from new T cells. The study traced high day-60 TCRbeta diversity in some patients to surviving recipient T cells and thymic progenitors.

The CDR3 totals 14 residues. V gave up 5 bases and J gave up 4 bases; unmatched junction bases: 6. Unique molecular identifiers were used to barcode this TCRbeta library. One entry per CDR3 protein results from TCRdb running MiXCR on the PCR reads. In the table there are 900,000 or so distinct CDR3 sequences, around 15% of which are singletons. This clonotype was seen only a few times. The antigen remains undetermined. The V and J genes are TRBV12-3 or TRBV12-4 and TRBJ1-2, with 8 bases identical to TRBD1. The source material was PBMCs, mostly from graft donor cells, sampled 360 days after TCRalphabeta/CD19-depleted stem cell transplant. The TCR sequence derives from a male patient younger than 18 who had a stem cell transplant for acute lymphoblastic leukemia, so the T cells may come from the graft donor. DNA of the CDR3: TGTGCCAGCAGTCAATCCGGGACAGGCTATGGCTACACCTTC. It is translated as CASSQSGTGYGYTF.